The clone carrying this TCR beta chain was picked up many times. Its antigen remains unidentified. Trimming pared 3 bases from V and 5 bases from J, leaving 16 bases between. CDR3 length equals 15 residues. Germline values: CDR1 SGHAT, CDR2 FQNNGV. RNA transcripts provided the source from which TCR beta CDR3 regions were amplified. The primer set for the first-round RT-PCR of the TCR CDR3 was HTBI. TCRdb reanalysed the multiplex PCR reads using MiXCR and keeps one entry per CDR3 protein. The repertoire holds a few hundred thousand distinct CDR3 sequences, with 17% as singletons. Inclusion characteristics of ophthalmopathy patients comprised a Clinical Activity Score of at least 3, a NOSPECS grade of at least 4, and duration under 3 months. Patients showing uncontrolled infection, other autoimmune disease, pregnancy or lactation were ineligible. The data are from a study of T cells in Graves' hyperthyroidism and ophthalmopathy.

Study results and caveats: A median approximately 6.5 months before onset, the model predicted ophthalmopathy. Classification by a 13 V-J model distinguished ophthalmopathy from stable hyperthyroidism.

The receptor was isolated from a woman aged 18-29 years with Graves' ophthalmopathy. Sequenced input: blood. J is TRBJ1-1 and V is TRBV11-2, with D possibly being TRBD1 (6 bases). CDR3 in DNA: TGTGCCAGCAGCTTGGGCCGACAGGCGCTTACTGAAGCTTTCTTT. This sequence encodes CASSLGRQALTEAFF.